These 11 T cell receptor beta chains were sequenced from one sample in a study of T cell repertoires in cytomegalovirus infection. TCRdb independently ran MiXCR on the reads; one entry per CDR3 protein. The sample consists of 630,000 or so distinct CDR3 sequences, roughly 26% of them appearing once. The sequencing sample was made of CD8+ T cells from PBMCs. The receptors derive from a human donor in good health (CMV status not recorded). Some clones in this sample may be carry-over from other donors' samples.

This clonotype was observed many times. This chain links TRBV27 with TRBJ2-3; maybe TRBD2 (6 bases). The CDR3 is made up of 13 amino acids. Trimming removed 5 bases from V and 2 bases from J, with 8 bases in between. Germline V gene sequence: CDR1 MNHEY, CDR2 SMNVEV (reference sequence). The CDR3 DNA sequence: TGTGCCAGCAGTGGGGGGATCACAGATACGCAGTATTTT. Its protein is CASSGGITDTQYF.

This clonotype showed up just a few times. The chain is built from TRBV7-2 and TRBJ2-2; 11 nucleotides line up with TRBD2. CDR3 length equals 17 residues. The germline V gene encodes CDR1 SGHTA and CDR2 FQGNSA. V was pared by 2 bases and J by 7 bases, with 9 bases of the junction left unmatched. CDR3: CASSLILAGGPGGELFF. The CDR3 DNA is TGTGCCAGCAGCTTAATTTTAGCGGGGGGGCCCGGCGGGGAGCTGTTTTTT.

This clonotype was counted only a few times. The chain combines TRBV29-1 with TRBJ1-1; D uncertain. V was trimmed by 3 bases and J by 1 base, leaving 6 bases between them. This CDR3 has 12 amino acids. Per germline, CDR1 SQVTM and CDR2 ANQGSEA. CDR3 residues: CSVDKGNTEAFF. CDR3 coding DNA: TGCAGCGTTGATAAAGGGAACACTGAAGCTTTCTTT. The whole variable domain, remainder taken from reference TRBV29-1 and TRBJ1-1, is SAVISQKPSRDICQRGTSLTIQCQVDSQVTMMFWYRQQPGQSLTLIATANQGSEATYESGFVIDKFPISRPNLTFSTLTVSNMSPEDSSIYLCSVDKGNTEAFFGQGTRLTVV.

DNA of the CDR3: TGTGCCAGCAGCAGGGGGGGAGTCAATGAGCAGTTCTTC. It yields the protein CASSRGGVNEQFF. The gene calls are TRBV14 and TRBJ2-1; perhaps TRBD2 as D (7 bases). The CDR3 has 13 residues. Germline loops: CDR1 SGHDN, CDR2 FVKESK. Trimming left V 5 bases short and J 6 bases short, with 11 bases between.

DNA of the CDR3: TGTGCCAGCAGTTACTCGTTTGGAGGAATGAACACTGAAGCTTTCTTT. It yields the protein CASSYSFGGMNTEAFF. The chain carries TRBV6-5 and TRBJ1-1; D ambiguous. Germline V gene lookup returns CDR1 MNHEY and CDR2 SVGAGI. Trimming cost V 0 bases and J 0 bases, with 11 bases left between them. This CDR3 has 16 amino acids.

The chain joins TRBV10-3 to TRBJ2-7; TRBD1 matches at 9 bases. Germline trimming cut 2 bases from V and 2 bases from J; bases unmatched to any gene: 4. In germline, CDR1 is ENHRY, CDR2 SYGVKD. The CDR3 runs to 15 residues. The CDR3 reads CAISEEGQGPYEQYF. The CDR3 region has the DNA TGTGCCATCAGTGAGGAGGGACAGGGTCCCTACGAGCAGTACTTC.

This clonotype was recorded a few times. The V gene is TRBV6-5, the J gene TRBJ2-1, with TRBD2 matching 7 bases. The CDR3 is 14 residues long. Looked up from germline, CDR1 is MNHEY and CDR2 is SVGAGI. V dropped 7 bases and J dropped 3; count of bases not matched to a gene: 6. As DNA, the CDR3 is TGTGCCAGCACTTGGGTAGCGGGCTACAATGAGCAGTTCTTC. Its translation is CASTWVAGYNEQFF.

V and J are TRBV4-1 and TRBJ2-1; TRBD2 aligns across 7 bases. Germline-derived CDR1 and CDR2 are MGHRA and YSYEKL. Trimming cost V 5 bases and J 4 bases; bases outside gene matches: 5. The CDR3 covers 14 residues. The DNA for the CDR3 is TGCGCCAGCAGCAACGCCGGGGGGTACAATGAGCAGTTCTTC. It codes for CASSNAGGYNEQFF.

This clonotype was counted ten times or more. The gene calls are TRBV7-9 and TRBJ2-1; 9 positions agree with TRBD1. Germline lookup yields CDR1 SEHNR and CDR2 FQNEAQ (reference sequence). The CDR3 runs to 20 residues. J was trimmed by 3 bases and V by 5 bases; bases with no gene match: 20. The CDR3 protein is CASSPRTGALTSALYNEQFF. CDR3 DNA: TGTGCCAGCAGCCCCCGGACAGGGGCCCTAACTTCTGCCCTCTACAATGAGCAGTTCTTC.

The chain is built from TRBV29-1 and TRBJ2-1; tentative D call: TRBD1 (5 bases). V lost 3 bases and J lost 7, with 19 bases in between. The germline V gene has CDR1 SQVTM and CDR2 ANQGSEA. The CDR3 contains 15 residues. Written as DNA, the CDR3 is TGCAGCGTTGACCGTCCAGGGCTTACGTGGAATGAGCAGTTCTTC. Amino acid sequence: CSVDRPGLTWNEQFF.

Worth noting for this clonotype: One base away lies a much larger clone, so this may be a sequencing read error. The J gene is TRBJ1-2, the V gene TRBV6-5, with 7 bases lining up with TRBD1. This CDR3 has 15 amino acids. Losses at the gene ends were 5 bases for V and 1 base for J; bases not matched to a gene: 7. CDR1 is MNHEY, CDR2 SVGAGI, per germline. In DNA form, the CDR3 reads TGTGCCAGCAGTGACGGGACAGAATTTAACTATGGCTACACCTTC. Translated: CASSDGTEFNYGYTF.